What follows are 24 T cell receptor beta chains derived from one specimen sequenced in a study of CD8+ T cells in alopecia areata (dated by TCRdb to 2017 to 2018). Libraries were constructed by the immunoSEQ multiplex PCR assay. RNA was extracted from all samples and reverse transcribed into cDNA as template for TCR sequencing. Held by TCRdb, this immuneACCESS table contains in-frame sequences only and omits some clones. Under half of the omission traces to an unresolved V gene where checked; the cause of the rest is unknown. The sample data list 150,000 to 250,000 clones, and roughly three fifths of these were observed just once. Approximately 3.5% of the sample goes to the ten largest clones. In light of the paper, this sample's time point label describes: around 29 days on oral tofacitinib. The treatment or condition label for this specimen denotes: oral pan-JAK inhibitor, 5-10 mg twice daily.

Sequenced here: CD4+ T cells sorted from blood, sampled at week 4, from a patient treated with tofacitinib. All receptors come from a human donor with alopecia areata.

This clone was detected ten times or more. The chain joins TRBV7-9 to TRBJ2-5; 7 bases are shared with TRBD2. CDR1 is SEHNR and CDR2 is FQNEAQ in the germline V gene (reference sequence). Unmatched junction bases numbered 7, after V lost 5 bases and J lost 1 base. The CDR3 extends over 15 amino acids. DNA for the CDR3: TGTGCCAGCAGCCGTAACTTAGCGGGCCAAGAGACCCAGTACTTC. It specifies CASSRNLAGQETQYF.

The V gene is TRBV6-1, the J gene TRBJ1-5, with 7 nucleotides matching TRBD1. Trimming at V came to 7 bases and at J to 2 bases, leaving 2 bases not matched to a gene. CDR3 size: 13 residues. Germline V gives CDR1 MNHNS, CDR2 SASEGT. CDR3 protein: CASKGAGNQPQHF. CDR3 DNA sequence: TGTGCCAGCAAGGGGGCCGGCAATCAGCCCCAGCATTTT.

Comment on this clone: Other DNA sequences in this specimen translate into the identical CDR3. The V and J genes are TRBV7-9 and TRBJ2-5; D not resolved. The CDR3 totals 12 residues. Germline CDR1 reads SEHNR; CDR2 reads FQNEAQ (reference sequence). V was shortened by 5 bases and J by 5 bases, with 9 bases between the two germline ends. The CDR3 DNA reads TGTGCCAGCAGCCCCCCCGCGGAGACCCAGTACTTC. It codes for CASSPPAETQYF.

This chain joins TRBV25-1 and TRBJ2-3, with 11 bases that match TRBD2. The V gene end was trimmed by 4 bases and the J gene end by 5 bases; junction bases not matched to a gene: 5. Germline V CDR1 and CDR2: MGHDK, SYGVNS. CDR3 size: 15 residues. The CDR3 sequence: CASSGIAGGRDTQYF. The CDR3 DNA is TGTGCCAGCAGTGGGATAGCGGGGGGGCGAGATACGCAGTATTTT.

The V gene is TRBV29-1, the J gene TRBJ1-2, with D uncertain. This CDR3 is built from 11 residues. CDR1 SQVTM and CDR2 ANQGSEA come from the germline V gene. V was trimmed by 4 bases and J by 7 bases, leaving 10 bases between them. CDR3 sequence: CSVAEAGGYTF. The DNA for the CDR3 is TGCAGCGTTGCGGAGGCCGGTGGCTACACCTTC.

The V and J genes are TRBV15 and TRBJ1-1; 8 bases line up with TRBD1. J was trimmed by 7 bases and V by 4 bases; bases with no gene match: 11. The CDR3 has 15 amino acids. Looked up from germline, CDR1 is LNHNV and CDR2 is YYDKDF (reference sequence). CDR3 region: CATSKRQGWGDEAFF. CDR3 DNA sequence: TGTGCCACCAGCAAACGACAGGGGTGGGGGGATGAAGCTTTCTTT.

The chain has TRBV4-1 and TRBJ2-3; weak D call: TRBD1 (5 bases). Trimming took 4 bases from V and 6 from J, leaving 8 bases between them. The CDR3 has 12 amino acids. Germline V gene data show CDR1 as MGHRA and CDR2 as YSYEKL. The CDR3 loop reads CASSLGPDTQYF. CDR3 DNA: TGCGCCAGCAGCCTGGGGCCTGATACGCAGTATTTT.

The chain couples TRBV28 to TRBJ1-2; no definite D call. CDR1 is MDHEN, CDR2 SYDVKM, per germline. This CDR3 is 11 amino acids long. In DNA, the CDR3 is TGTGCTCTATCTAATTCAAGGGGCTACACCTTC. Protein product: CALSNSRGYTF.

This clone has a single count. The genes are TRBV5-1 and TRBJ2-3; D remains ambiguous. Germline V gene lookup returns CDR1 SGHRS and CDR2 YFSETQ. Trimming took off 0 bases at V and 4 bases at J, with 12 bases between the two ends. The CDR3 contains 15 residues. This chain's CDR3 is CASSLEGLDADTQYF. CDR3 sequence (DNA): TGCGCCAGCAGCTTGGAAGGCCTAGATGCAGATACGCAGTATTTT.

This chain connects TRBV7-9 to TRBJ1-1; D is unclear. Germline V gene lookup returns CDR1 SEHNR and CDR2 FQNEAQ (reference sequence). Trimming pared 5 bases from V and 5 bases from J, leaving 18 bases between. The CDR3 covers 15 residues. CDR3 nucleotides: TGTGCCAGCAGCCCTTATGGAGGGAAACGGACTGAAGCTTTCTTT. Translation gives CASSPYGGKRTEAFF.

This clone appeared a few times. Its ends do not fully match the called genes, so a read error is possible. V and J are TRBV4-1 and TRBJ1-2; TRBD1 matches at 7 bases. CDR1 is MGHRA and CDR2 is YSYEKL in the germline V gene. The length of the CDR3 is 14 residues. The CDR3 here is CASSQGNRGYGYTF. The CDR3 DNA reads as TGTGCCAGCAGCCAAGGGAACAGGGGCTATGGCTACACCTTC.

The chain carries TRBV6-5 and TRBJ2-7; 10 bases fit TRBD2. This CDR3 region has 14 residues. In germline, CDR1 is MNHEY, CDR2 SVGAGI. Trimming cost V 5 bases and J 3 bases; bases outside gene matches: 4. The CDR3 DNA follows: TGTGCCAGCAGTCAGCGGGGGGGCAACTACGAGCAGTACTTC. It encodes CASSQRGGNYEQYF.

The chain uses TRBV29-1 and TRBJ2-7, with D possibly matching TRBD2 (5 bases). Deletions cut 4 bases from V and 0 bases from J, with 7 bases between. The CDR3 extends over 12 amino acids. Per the germline V gene, CDR1 is SQVTM and CDR2 is ANQGSEA. CDR3 DNA sequence: TGCAGCGTTGCGCGGGTCTCCTACGAGCAGTACTTC. Translation: CSVARVSYEQYF.

This chain uses TRBV30 with TRBJ2-6; D is ambiguous. Looked up from germline, CDR1 is GTSNPN and CDR2 is SVGIG (reference sequence). Trimming removed 3 bases from V and 1 base from J, with 1 base in between. This CDR3 comprises 12 residues. For the CDR3, the DNA is TGTGCCTGGAGGTCTGGGGCCAACGTCCTGACTTTC. Its protein product is CAWRSGANVLTF.

The gene calls are TRBV7-2 and TRBJ1-2; 9 positions agree with TRBD1. The V gene end was trimmed by 5 bases and the J gene end by 4 bases; junction bases not matched to a gene: 14. The CDR3 has 17 residues. CDR1 is SGHTA and CDR2 is FQGNSA in the germline V gene. The CDR3 is CASSPGGQGADAYGYTF. In DNA form, the CDR3 reads TGTGCCAGCAGCCCCGGGGGACAGGGTGCTGACGCCTATGGCTACACCTTC.

This chain uses TRBV7-2 with TRBJ2-1, with a weak D call TRBD1 (6 bases). Trimming stripped 6 bases from V and 4 bases from J, with 10 bases between. The CDR3 loop spans 13 amino acids. Germline V CDR1 and CDR2: SGHTA, FQGNSA. The CDR3 DNA follows: TGTGCCAGCAGTACCGGACAGTACAATGAGCAGTTCTTC. This gives the protein CASSTGQYNEQFF.

This clone was seen a few times. The gene calls are TRBV18 and TRBJ2-1; TRBD2 aligns across 10 bases. Germline values: CDR1 KGHSH, CDR2 LQKENI. V lost 5 bases to trimming and J lost 4 bases; unmatched junction nucleotides: 5. This CDR3 is 15 amino acids long. The DNA for the CDR3 is TGTGCCAGCTCATCACTAGCGGGGTTATACAATGAGCAGTTCTTC. It codes for CASSSLAGLYNEQFF.

The genes are TRBV29-1 and TRBJ1-2; no reliable D call. V lost 3 bases and J lost 6, with 17 bases in between. Germline CDR1 SQVTM, CDR2 ANQGSEA. This CDR3 spans 14 amino acids. The CDR3 region is CSVDHLSREDGYTF. CDR3 DNA sequence: TGCAGCGTTGATCACCTAAGTAGGGAGGATGGCTACACCTTC.

The chain uses TRBV6-5 and TRBJ2-5, with D uncertain. The length of the CDR3 is 12 residues. CDR1 is MNHEY and CDR2 is SVGAGI in the germline V gene. V dropped 7 bases and J dropped 4 bases, with 10 bases sitting between them. The CDR3 loop reads CASMNDGETQYF. DNA of the CDR3: TGTGCCAGCATGAATGACGGAGAGACCCAGTACTTC.

CDR3: CASSKSTSNTGELFF. DNA for the CDR3: TGTGCCAGCTCGAAGTCAACTAGCAACACCGGGGAGCTGTTTTTT. The V call is TRBV18, the J call TRBJ2-2, with a possible D match to TRBD2 (6 bases). Between the trimmed V and J ends, which lost 6 bases and 2 bases, there was a span of 13 bases. The CDR3 is 15 residues long. Germline V gene lookup returns CDR1 KGHSH and CDR2 LQKENI.

The rearrangement links TRBV29-1 to TRBJ2-7; no definite D call. Germline V gene lookup returns CDR1 SQVTM and CDR2 ANQGSEA. The CDR3 contains 12 residues. V lost 4 bases and J 2 bases, leaving 9 bases between the germline ends. CDR3 bases: TGCAGCGTTGTCGGGCAGCCCTACGAGCAGTACTTC. Translation gives CSVVGQPYEQYF.

The V and J genes are TRBV29-1 and TRBJ2-2; 7 nucleotides agree with TRBD2. Germline CDR1 SQVTM, CDR2 ANQGSEA. The CDR3 is made up of 15 amino acids. The CDR3 nucleotides read TGCATCACCTCGGGACTACAACTGAACACCGGGGAGCTGTTTTTT. Encoded protein: CITSGLQLNTGELFF.

The genes are TRBV6-6 and TRBJ2-3; D not resolved. The CDR3 extends over 13 amino acids. The V gene lost 5 bases and the J gene lost 5 bases, with 11 bases spanning the gap. The V gene's germline CDR1 is MNHNY and CDR2 SVGAGI (reference sequence). The CDR3 nucleotides are TGTGCCAGCAGTACCGTTGCCGGAGATACGCAGTATTTT. It specifies CASSTVAGDTQYF.

Here the CDR3 reads CSVPPLAYGYTF. The CDR3 nucleotides are TGCAGCGTTCCTCCCCTCGCCTATGGCTACACCTTC. V and J are TRBV29-1 and TRBJ1-2, with D unclear. Trimming removed 5 bases from V and 4 bases from J, with 11 bases in between. The germline V gene encodes CDR1 SQVTM and CDR2 ANQGSEA. CDR3 length equals 12 residues.